Listed below are T cell receptor beta chains from one sample, sequenced in a study of CD8+ T cells in alopecia areata. The protocol was immunoSEQ multiplex PCR, while the TCRdb copy is restricted to in-frame clones and leaves out a portion. The data contain 130,000 to 150,000 clones, around 82% of them singletons. Specimen: CD8+ T cells sorted from blood, collected at week 4, from a patient treated with tofacitinib. The source is a human donor with alopecia areata. The conserved cysteine and the conserved F or W are not part of the CDR3 here.

j_call	v_call	cdr3_aa
TRBJ1-1	TRBV30	AWSVGNTEAF
TRBJ2-1	TRBV6-5	ASGLAAYNEQF
TRBJ2-3	TRBV14	ASSQLASGGLTDTQY
TRBJ2-6	TRBV10-3	AISEGTGAGANVLT
TRBJ2-1	TRBV7-2	ASSLDRGSSYNEQF
TRBJ2-3	TRBV18	ASSPKDRGRDTYTQY
TRBJ2-1	TRBV7-8	ASSKGYNEQF
TRBJ2-3	TRBV5-6	ASSWGSSTDTQY
TRBJ2-1	TRBV2	ASRLAVSSYNEQF
TRBJ2-7	TRBV5-1	ASSLDSLYEQY
TRBJ1-1	TRBV7-9	ASRSGPPEAF
TRBJ2-1	TRBV19	ASSLPWTSGNEQF
TRBJ2-5	TRBV27	ASGLTGLETQY
TRBJ2-2	TRBV4-2	ASSQVLGLENTGELF
TRBJ2-1	TRBV29-1	SVEGLAGGPGPSYNEQF
TRBJ2-3	TRBV5-6	ASSFEDTDTQY
TRBJ2-5	TRBV13	ASSLRAGEFKAQY
TRBJ2-5	TRBV7-9	ASSLVDRETQY
TRBJ1-2	TRBV15	ATSRRQGYNYGYT
TRBJ2-2	TRBV29-1	SVEDGDSPNTGELF
TRBJ2-7	TRBV6-6	ASSLPGGRDEQY
TRBJ1-2	TRBV14	ASSPQGNYGYT
TRBJ2-5	TRBV7-9	ASSLSHAGAEGETQY
TRBJ1-3	TRBV7-9	ASSQPRTGKTGNTIY
TRBJ2-7	TRBV6-5	ASSLSSGNSYEQY
TRBJ2-3	TRBV5-5	ASSFSLAGGADTQY
TRBJ2-5	TRBV5-4	ASSLGLQETQY
TRBJ2-1	TRBV5-1	ASSQKTLAGGSEQF
TRBJ2-7	TRBV13	ASRKQGSTYEQY
TRBJ2-3	TRBV27	ASSTRQHTDTQY
TRBJ2-7	TRBV5-4	ASSPGLRPTYEQY
TRBJ2-6	TRBV27	ASSPRGGANVLT
TRBJ2-3	TRBV5-6	ASSFWVDTQY
TRBJ2-1	TRBV4-3	ASSPDRASYNEQF
TRBJ2-3	TRBV27	ASSFFRGGDTQY
TRBJ2-7	TRBV6-6	ASSWEGSYEQY
TRBJ2-1	TRBV6-5	ASSYSIGNEQF
TRBJ2-5	TRBV5-1	ASSLGQGQETQY
TRBJ2-1	TRBV10-2	ASSEFPLRDEQF
TRBJ2-3	TRBV10-3	AISESGLHTDTQY
TRBJ2-7	TRBV27	ASSKRGLAEQYEQY
TRBJ2-5	TRBV7-9	ASSPDRTKTQY
TRBJ1-1	TRBV19	ASSIGGSTEAF
TRBJ2-5	TRBV5-1	ASSLLQNFQETQY
TRBJ2-3	TRBV4-2	ASSQEKLAGGPSDTQY
TRBJ2-3	TRBV29-1	SVEVIEDYAERDTQY
TRBJ1-1	TRBV5-1	ASSAGQGARTEAF
TRBJ2-1	TRBV7-7	ASSYSKGNEQF
TRBJ2-1	TRBV29-1	SVQPGLAAYNEQF
TRBJ2-6	TRBV7-8	ASTLQSGANVLT
TRBJ2-3	TRBV28	ASRLHNRSPITDTQY
TRBJ1-1	TRBV5-1	ASIGGDLNTEAF
TRBJ2-6	TRBV4-3	ASSRTGDLSGANVLT
TRBJ2-3	TRBV13	ASSFDSTGRGTDTQY
TRBJ2-5	TRBV11-2	ASSFYWKAGKETQY
TRBJ2-3	TRBV4-1	ASSQAAPTTDTQY
TRBJ2-3	TRBV7-2	ASSLEGGYKRTDTQY
TRBJ2-3	TRBV10-3	AISEDATGGRGTQY
TRBJ1-5	TRBV5-1	ASSPGTDNQPQH